The subject of this entry is one T cell receptor (beta chain). V was clipped by 1 base and J by 4 bases, with 11 bases between them. Germline CDR1 SGHTA, CDR2 FQGNSA. The CDR3 loop spans 14 amino acids. The sample originates from a study of blood T cell repertoires in COVID-19. Study information: COVID-19 samples from acute and convalescent phases originated in the United States, Italy and Spain. In each case, the material was cDNA or gDNA derived from T cells, B-cell-depleted T cells, or PBMCs.

Original handling: Estimation of nucleated cell counts relied on the amplification of reference gene primers. TCRdb keeps only in-frame clones here, not all; method: immunoSEQ multiplex PCR. V and J calls and clone size follow that table, whereas D and trimming were derived from the DNA. Of around 120,000 clones listed, under 80% are singletons. The sequence derives from a man in his 70s with acute or convalescent COVID-19. Sequencing was carried out using peripheral blood. The chain carries TRBV7-2 and TRBJ2-7; D gene uncertain. CDR3 sequence: CASSLELHVYEQYF. Here the CDR3 DNA reads TGTGCCAGCAGCTTAGAACTTCACGTTTACGAGCAGTACTTC.